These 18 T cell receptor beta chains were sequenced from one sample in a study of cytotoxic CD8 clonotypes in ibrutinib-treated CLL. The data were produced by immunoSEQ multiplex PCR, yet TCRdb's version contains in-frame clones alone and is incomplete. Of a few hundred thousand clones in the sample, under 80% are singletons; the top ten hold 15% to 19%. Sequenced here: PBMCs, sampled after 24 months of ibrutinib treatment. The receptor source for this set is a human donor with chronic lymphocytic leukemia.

The DNA for the CDR3 is TGTGCCAGCAGTGAAATGACAGAGCCCTACGAGCAGTACTTC. Translating it yields CASSEMTEPYEQYF. The chain has TRBV28 and TRBJ2-7, with a weak D call TRBD1 (5 bases). V was pared by 5 bases and J by 2 bases, with 13 bases between. The CDR3 has 14 amino acids. Germline V gives CDR1 MDHEN, CDR2 SYDVKM. Full variable domain (rest looked up from reference TRBV28 and TRBJ2-7): DVKVTQSSRYLVKRTGEKVFLECVQDMDHENMFWYRQDPGLGLRLIYFSYDVKMKEKGDIPEGYSVSREKKERFSLILESASTNQTSMYLCASSEMTEPYEQYFGPGTRLTVT.

The CDR3: CATSRDPPETVNNEQFF. The DNA for the CDR3 is TGTGCCACCAGCAGAGATCCCCCCGAAACGGTTAACAATGAGCAGTTCTTC. This sequence joins TRBV15 and TRBJ2-1, with D unresolved. V gave up 0 bases and J gave up 5 bases, with 17 bases separating them. Germline V CDR1 and CDR2: LNHNV, YYDKDF (reference sequence). CDR3 length: 17 amino acids.

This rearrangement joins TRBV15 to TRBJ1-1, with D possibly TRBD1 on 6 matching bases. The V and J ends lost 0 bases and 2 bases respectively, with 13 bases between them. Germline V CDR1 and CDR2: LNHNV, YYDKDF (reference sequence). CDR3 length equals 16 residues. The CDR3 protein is CATSRDWGQGNTEAFF. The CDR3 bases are TGTGCCACCAGCAGAGATTGGGGGCAGGGCAACACTGAAGCTTTCTTT.

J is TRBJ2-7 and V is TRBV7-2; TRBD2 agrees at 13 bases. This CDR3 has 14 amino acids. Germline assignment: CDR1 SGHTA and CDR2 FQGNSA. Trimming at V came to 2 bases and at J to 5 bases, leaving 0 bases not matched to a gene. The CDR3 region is CASSLTSGRDEQYF. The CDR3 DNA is TGTGCCAGCAGCTTAACTAGCGGGAGGGACGAGCAGTACTTC.

This chain's CDR3 is CASSEQGGSPLGYTF. In DNA form, the CDR3 reads TGTGCCAGCAGTGAGCAAGGGGGATCCCCCCTTGGCTACACCTTC. The gene calls are TRBV9 and TRBJ1-2; D might be TRBD1 (6 bases). CDR3 length: 15 amino acids. Trimming took 5 bases from V and 7 from J, leaving 21 bases between them. CDR1 and CDR2 from the germline V gene are SGDLS and YYNGEE.

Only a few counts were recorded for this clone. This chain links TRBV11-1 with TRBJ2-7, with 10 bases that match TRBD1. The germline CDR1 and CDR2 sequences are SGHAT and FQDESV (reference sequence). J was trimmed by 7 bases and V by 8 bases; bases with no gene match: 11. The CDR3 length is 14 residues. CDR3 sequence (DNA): TGTGCCAGCGCCCCGGGACAGGGGAACAATGAGCAGTACTTC. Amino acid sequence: CASAPGQGNNEQYF.

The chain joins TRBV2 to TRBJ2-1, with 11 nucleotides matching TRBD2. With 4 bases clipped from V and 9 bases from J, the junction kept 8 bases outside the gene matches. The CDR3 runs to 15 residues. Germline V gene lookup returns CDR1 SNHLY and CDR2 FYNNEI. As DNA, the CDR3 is TGTGCCAGCAGTGGCACTAGCGGGAGTCGGAGTGAGCAGTTCTTC. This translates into CASSGTSGSRSEQFF.

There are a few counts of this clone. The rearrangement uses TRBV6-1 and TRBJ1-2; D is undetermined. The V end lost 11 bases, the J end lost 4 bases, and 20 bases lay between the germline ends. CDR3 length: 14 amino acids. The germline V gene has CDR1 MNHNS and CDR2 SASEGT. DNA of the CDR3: TGTGCCGCAACAGTCCCTTCTATTCTCTATGGCTACACCTTC. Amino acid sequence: CAATVPSILYGYTF.

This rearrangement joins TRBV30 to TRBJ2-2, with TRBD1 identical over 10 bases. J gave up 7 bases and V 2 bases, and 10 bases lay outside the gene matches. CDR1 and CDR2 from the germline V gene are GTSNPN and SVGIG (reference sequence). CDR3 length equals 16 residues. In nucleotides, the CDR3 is TGTGCCTGGAGTAGGGGACAGGGGTTCCAATACGGGGAGCTGTTTTTT. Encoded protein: CAWSRGQGFQYGELFF.

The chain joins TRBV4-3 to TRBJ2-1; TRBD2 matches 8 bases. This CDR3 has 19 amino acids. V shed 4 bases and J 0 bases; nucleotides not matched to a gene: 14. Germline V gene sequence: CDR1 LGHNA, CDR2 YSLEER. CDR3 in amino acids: CASSPARNLAGGSYNEQFF. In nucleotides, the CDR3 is TGCGCCAGCAGCCCAGCCAGAAACCTAGCGGGTGGCTCCTACAATGAGCAGTTCTTC.

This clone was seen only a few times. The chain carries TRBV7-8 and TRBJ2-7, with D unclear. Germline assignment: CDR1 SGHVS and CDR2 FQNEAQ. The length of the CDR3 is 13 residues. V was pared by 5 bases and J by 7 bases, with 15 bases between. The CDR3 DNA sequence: TGTGCCAGCAGCCCAGAGACCCGACGGGAGCAGTACTTC. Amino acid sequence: CASSPETRREQYF.

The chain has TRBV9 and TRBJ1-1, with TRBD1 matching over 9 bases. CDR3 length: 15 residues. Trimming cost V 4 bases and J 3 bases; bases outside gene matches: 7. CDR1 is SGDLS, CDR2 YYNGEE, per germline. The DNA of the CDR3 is TGTGCCAGCAGCTCAGTACAGGGGGCTTACACTGAAGCTTTCTTT. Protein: CASSSVQGAYTEAFF.

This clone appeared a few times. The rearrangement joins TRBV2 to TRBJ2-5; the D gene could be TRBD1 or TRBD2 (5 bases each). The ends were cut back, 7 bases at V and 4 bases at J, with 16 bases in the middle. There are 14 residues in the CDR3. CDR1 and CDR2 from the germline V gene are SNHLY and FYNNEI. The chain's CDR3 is CASTEGLIGETQYF. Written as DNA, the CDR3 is TGTGCCAGCACCGAGGGGCTAATTGGAGAGACCCAGTACTTC.

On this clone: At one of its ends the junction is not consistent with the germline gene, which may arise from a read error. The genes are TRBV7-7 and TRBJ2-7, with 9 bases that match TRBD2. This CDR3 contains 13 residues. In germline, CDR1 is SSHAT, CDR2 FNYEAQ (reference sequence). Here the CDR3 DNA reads TGTGCTAGCAGCCCATCAGCGGGAGGAGATCAGTACTTC. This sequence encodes CASSPSAGGDQYF.

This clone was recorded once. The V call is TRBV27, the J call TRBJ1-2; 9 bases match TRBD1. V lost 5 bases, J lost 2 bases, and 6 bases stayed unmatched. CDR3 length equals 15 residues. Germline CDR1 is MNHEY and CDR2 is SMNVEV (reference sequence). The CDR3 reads CASSTFGQGNYGYTF. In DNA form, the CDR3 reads TGTGCCAGCAGTACGTTTGGACAGGGGAACTATGGCTACACCTTC.

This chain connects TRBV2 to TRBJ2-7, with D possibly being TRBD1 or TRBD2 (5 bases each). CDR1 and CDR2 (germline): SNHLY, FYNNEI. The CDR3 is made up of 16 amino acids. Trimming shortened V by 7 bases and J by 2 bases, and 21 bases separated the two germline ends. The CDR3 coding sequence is TGTGCCAGCACCCGGGACGGTGCTTATTCTACCTACGAGCAGTACTTC. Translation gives CASTRDGAYSTYEQYF. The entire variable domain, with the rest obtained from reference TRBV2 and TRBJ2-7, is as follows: EPEVTQTPSHQVTQMGQEVILRCVPISNHLYFYWYRQILGQKVEFLVSFYNNEISEKSEIFDDQFSVERPDGSNFTLKIRSTKLEDSAMYFCASTRDGAYSTYEQYFGPGTRLTVT.

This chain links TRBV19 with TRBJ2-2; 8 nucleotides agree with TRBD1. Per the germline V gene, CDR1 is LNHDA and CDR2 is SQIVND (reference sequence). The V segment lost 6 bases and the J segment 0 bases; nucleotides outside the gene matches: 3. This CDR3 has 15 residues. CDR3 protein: CASSGTGTNTGELFF. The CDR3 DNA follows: TGTGCCAGTAGCGGGACAGGAACGAACACCGGGGAGCTGTTTTTT.

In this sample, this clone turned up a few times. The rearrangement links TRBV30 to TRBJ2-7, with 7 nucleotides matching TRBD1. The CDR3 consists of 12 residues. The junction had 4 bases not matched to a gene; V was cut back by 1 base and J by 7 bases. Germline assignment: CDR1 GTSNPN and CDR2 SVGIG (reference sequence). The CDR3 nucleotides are TGTGCCTGGAGTGACGACAGGGAAGAGCAGTACTTC. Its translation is CAWSDDREEQYF. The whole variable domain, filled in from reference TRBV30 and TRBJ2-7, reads SQTIHQWPATLVQPVGSPLSLECTVEGTSNPNLYWYRQAAGRGLQLLFYSVGIGQISSEVPQNLSASRPQDRQFILSSKKLLLSDSGFYLCAWSDDREEQYFGPGTRLTVT.